Sequencing of this T cell receptor beta chain was carried out in a study of shared clonotypes between healthy human individuals (TCRdb year 2020). Regarding the research as a whole: A few men and a couple of women, aged 18 to 49 years, made up the cohort. For each donor, CD4 naive and CD4 memory were each run on three plates, CD8 naive on two plates, and CD8 memory on one plate. To estimate repertoire size and how much clonotype sharing occurs between individuals, the study deeply sequenced the blood TCR repertoires of roughly 5 healthy adults. To increase sequencing depth and limit assay-specific biases, different laboratories used diverse techniques to prepare libraries and sequence TCR repertoires. Each donor's leukapheresis produced roughly between roughly 0.85 and 9.5 billion PBMCs.

The junction carries 19 bases between V and J, which are trimmed by 7 bases and 1 base respectively. There are 16 amino acids in the CDR3, from cysteine to phenylalanine inclusive. Only CDR3 DNA is held: 48 bases, read in frame from base 1. From the germline V gene, CDR1 is MDHEN and CDR2 is SYDVKM. Using the deep immunoSEQ assay, TCR CDR3 regions were amplified from genomic DNA by multiplex PCR. Genomic DNA extracted from each cell subset was distributed evenly over all wells of several immunoSEQ 96-well plates, and each plate served as one replicate. For sorted subsets, each replicate PCR was loaded with approximately 200 ng genomic DNA, equivalent to some 27,000 T cell genomes. Purified libraries were quantified with a Qubit 3.0 fluorometer, sized on a Bioanalyzer 2100, and re-quantified with the KAPA Library Quantification kit. A separate single-read 150-cycle Illumina NextSeq 550 flow cell was used to sequence each immunoSEQ 96-well plate. The authors' pipeline ran thus. Because the immunoSEQ output held only junctional sequences and lacked quality scores, the filtering could not match the filtering applied to full-length reads. Sequences were annotated with PyIR, a Python wrapper for IgBLAST v1.9, using IMGT germline references to assign V/J genes and CDR3. Reads were filtered out if the reads had weak V/J assignments (E-value above 1e-6), no CDR3, stop codons, out-of-frame junctions, or ambiguous translated residues. V3J clonotypes were defined as sequences sharing an identical inferred V gene, J gene, and CDR3 amino acid sequence. The percentage overlap between two repertoires was calculated by dividing the number of shared unique clonotypes by the size of the smaller repertoire. Repertoire richness was assessed with RTK rarefaction, the Chao1 estimator, and Recon v2.1 estimates of unobserved clonotypes. Generation probabilities were computed with OLGA for all TCRbeta clonotypes obtained by the gDNA method from several donors. The clones in this table, taken by TCRdb from immuneACCESS, are in-frame only. Not every clone is retained; where verified, under half of the shortfall comes from an unresolved V gene, and the cause of the rest is unknown. V, J and clone size derive from that table, while D and trimming were established from the DNA sequence. The table for this sample lists millions of clones; just over 90% of them were counted only once. Over 0.12% of the sample is taken by the ten largest.

The donors were healthy, HIV-negative adults with no recently reported acute infections or vaccinations. Every donor was a Caucasian adult living in Nashville, Tennessee, USA. CD4+ T cells were enriched through magnetic negative selection, after which naive cells were positively selected on CD45RA and the remaining negative fraction served as the memory subset. After blood collection by leukapheresis, PBMCs were isolated using Ficoll-Histopaque density gradient centrifugation and then cryopreserved in the vapor phase of liquid nitrogen. Purity and quantity of every magnetically sorted T cell population were checked by analytical flow cytometry. Genomic DNA was isolated from every sorted fraction and measured by UV absorbance on a Nanodrop 2000c. Worth noting for this clone: Its target antigen remains unknown. The record has no base qualities; no much larger clone is one base away.

Paper-wide results and their limitations: Pairwise subsampling led to the expectation that sequencing depth would affect the degree of clonotype sharing among donors. Even with the large sequencing depth, rarefaction of the sorted-subset datasets indicated that sequencing was incomplete. Sampling was restricted to blood, and TCR repertoires in tissues likely differ from the TCR repertoires found in blood. The genetic and exposure-history diversity represented was limited by the small number of donors. Naive subsets generally had larger estimated clonotype richness than memory subsets did. Compared with non-shared clonotypes, clonotypes shared by all four sorted-subset donors had higher generation probabilities. Across a handful of donors, approximately 5% of naive CD4, 3% to 3.5% of naive CD8, about 2% of memory CD4, and about 0.44% of memory CD8 clonotypes were shared.

Recombination linked TRBV28 to TRBJ2-5, with an unclear D gene assignment. The sequence came from a man in his late teens or twenties in good health. The source material was naive CD4+ T cells sorted from blood. The cell subset or site label on this specimen signifies: CD45RA+ positively selected. In nucleotide form, the sequence is TGTGCCAGCACCGACTCGACACGGCTTTCCCAAGAGACCCAGTACTTC. This is translated as CASTDSTRLSQETQYF. With all but the CDR3 taken from the reference TRBV28 and TRBJ2-5 genes, the full variable domain is: DVKVTQSSRYLVKRTGEKVFLECVQDMDHENMFWYRQDPGLGLRLIYFSYDVKMKEKGDIPEGYSVSREKKERFSLILESASTNQTSMYLCASTDSTRLSQETQYFGPGTRLLVL.